The 29 T cell receptor beta chains presented below share a single source sample, sequenced in a study of cytomegalovirus exposure and HLA in healthy donors. Using immunoSEQ multiplex PCR, the repertoire was profiled, and TCRdb retains in-frame clones only, with some absent. This sample carries roughly 200,000 clones, roughly three quarters of them seen once, and the ten largest clones take around 1.2%. Sequenced input: PBMCs. The source of these receptors is a woman aged 30 to 39 in good health and CMV-seronegative.

This sequence joins TRBV30 and TRBJ2-5, with 7 bases aligning to TRBD1. The CDR3 runs 16 residues. V dropped 2 bases and J dropped 1; count of bases not matched to a gene: 10. Germline V gives CDR1 GTSNPN, CDR2 SVGIG (reference sequence). The DNA of the CDR3 is TGTGCCTGGAGTCCCCCCGACAGGGTCAGCCAAGAGACCCAGTACTTC. This sequence encodes CAWSPPDRVSQETQYF. Looking up the rest from reference TRBV30 and TRBJ2-5 gives the full variable domain: SQTIHQWPATLVQPVGSPLSLECTVEGTSNPNLYWYRQAAGRGLQLLFYSVGIGQISSEVPQNLSASRPQDRQFILSSKKLLLSDSGFYLCAWSPPDRVSQETQYFGPGTRLLVL.

In DNA, the CDR3 is TGCGCCAGCAGCTTGGAGCCAGGAACTAATGAAAAACTGTTTTTT. It is translated as CASSLEPGTNEKLFF. The chain recombines TRBV5-1 with TRBJ1-4; D remains ambiguous. Between the trimmed V and J ends, which lost 0 bases and 1 base, there was a span of 7 bases. This CDR3 has 15 amino acids. The germline CDR1 and CDR2 sequences are SGHRS and YFSETQ.

The V and J genes are TRBV10-3 and TRBJ2-1; D ambiguous. In germline, CDR1 is ENHRY, CDR2 SYGVKD. The CDR3 length is 15 residues. V gave up 0 bases and J gave up 1 base, with 7 bases separating them. CDR3 DNA sequence: TGTGCCATCAGTGAGTCGGAGTCTTCCTACAATGAGCAGTTCTTC. As protein: CAISESESSYNEQFF.

This clone was recorded once. V is TRBV10-1 and J is TRBJ2-1; TRBD1 matches 7 bases. The CDR3 runs to 13 residues. Unmatched junction bases numbered 2, after V lost 4 bases and J lost 5 bases. Germline assignment: CDR1 WNHNN and CDR2 SYGVQD (reference sequence). This CDR3 is CASSVDRDNEQFF. CDR3 bases: TGCGCCAGCAGTGTCGACAGGGACAATGAGCAGTTCTTC.

The V call is TRBV6-4, the J call TRBJ2-1; 9 positions match TRBD1. From germline, CDR1 is MRHNA and CDR2 SNTAGT. V lost 10 bases, J lost 6 bases, and 13 bases stayed unmatched. The CDR3 loop spans 15 amino acids. CDR3 loop: CANTDTGTGCNEQFF. The CDR3 DNA reads TGTGCCAACACCGATACCGGGACAGGGTGCAATGAGCAGTTCTTC.

V usage is TRBV6-5 and J usage is TRBJ2-3; 10 bases align to TRBD2. Germline V CDR1 and CDR2: MNHEY, SVGAGI. After removal of 0 bases from V and 3 bases from J, the junction contained 3 bases not matched to a gene. The CDR3 extends over 16 amino acids. CDR3 sequence reads: CASSYSSGLATDTQYF. DNA for the CDR3: TGTGCCAGCAGTTACTCGTCGGGACTAGCGACAGATACGCAGTATTTT.

The chain recombines TRBV18 with TRBJ1-1; D not certain. There are 12 residues in the CDR3. The germline V gene encodes CDR1 KGHSH and CDR2 LQKENI. With 1 base removed from V and 4 bases from J, the gap between germline ends came to 4 bases. The CDR3 spells CASSPRSTEAFF. In nucleotides, the CDR3 is TGTGCCAGCTCACCACGGAGCACTGAAGCTTTCTTT.

V and J are TRBV6-6 and TRBJ1-1; D not resolved. Germline V gives CDR1 MNHNY, CDR2 SVGAGI (reference sequence). The length of the CDR3 is 13 residues. The V gene lost 5 bases and the J gene lost 1 base, with 8 bases spanning the gap. The CDR3 loop reads CASSVRWNTEAFF. CDR3 coding DNA: TGTGCCAGCAGTGTGCGCTGGAACACTGAAGCTTTCTTT.

V and J are TRBV6-5 and TRBJ1-2; maybe TRBD1 (5 bases). The CDR3 consists of 13 residues. The germline CDR1 and CDR2 sequences are MNHEY and SVGAGI. V gave up 6 bases and J gave up 6 bases, with 14 bases separating them. The CDR3 DNA is TGTGCCAGCAGCCTAGTTGGAGGGGATGGCTACACCTTC. Translation gives CASSLVGGDGYTF.

In this sample, this clone turned up a few times. Other nucleotide sequences in the sample specify the same CDR3. This sequence joins TRBV6-5 and TRBJ1-6; D might be TRBD1 (5 bases). CDR1 is MNHEY, CDR2 SVGAGI, per germline. Trimming removed 2 bases at V and 7 bases at J, with 9 bases between. The CDR3 has 14 amino acids. CDR3: CASSYRGPNSPLHF. The CDR3 DNA is TGTGCCAGCAGTTACAGGGGTCCAAATTCACCCCTCCACTTT.

The J gene is TRBJ1-2, the V gene TRBV18, with 11 bases aligning to TRBD1. Germline V lookup: CDR1 KGHSH, CDR2 LQKENI. Trimming removed 3 bases from V and 7 bases from J; junction bases left unmatched: 13. The CDR3 totals 17 residues. The CDR3 is CASSPRTGDRGEGGYTF. The CDR3, as DNA: TGTGCCAGCTCACCGCGAACCGGGGACAGGGGGGAAGGTGGCTACACCTTC.

The rearrangement uses TRBV10-3 and TRBJ1-2; no definite D call. CDR1 and CDR2 (germline): ENHRY, SYGVKD. The CDR3 sequence is 13 residues long. V dropped 4 bases and J dropped 0 bases, with 6 bases sitting between them. CDR3 DNA sequence: TGTGCCATCAGTGCAGGCCCTAACTATGGCTACACCTTC. Translated, it gives CAISAGPNYGYTF.

The genes are TRBV7-9 and TRBJ1-5, with D possibly matching TRBD1 (6 bases). The CDR3 runs to 15 residues. Germline V gives CDR1 SEHNR, CDR2 FQNEAQ (reference sequence). V was clipped by 4 bases and J by 1 base, with 11 bases between them. CDR3 nucleotide sequence: TGTGCCAGCAGCTCCGACAGGTCAAGCAATCAGCCCCAGCATTTT. It yields the protein CASSSDRSSNQPQHF.

The V and J genes are TRBV7-7 and TRBJ2-1; maybe TRBD2 (6 bases). The CDR3 spans 15 residues. The germline V gene encodes CDR1 SSHAT and CDR2 FNYEAQ (reference sequence). V lost 4 bases and J lost 4, with 14 bases in between. In DNA form, the CDR3 reads TGTGCCAGCAGCTCATATTGCGGGGCTTACAATGAGCAGTTCTTC. It translates to CASSSYCGAYNEQFF.

The V and J genes are TRBV4-1 and TRBJ2-7; D is possibly TRBD2 (5 bases). CDR1 and CDR2 from the germline V gene are MGHRA and YSYEKL. Trimming left V 0 bases short and J 0 bases short, with 18 bases between. CDR3 size: 18 residues. CDR3 in DNA: TGCGCCAGCAGCCAAGACCCAGCGGTCGGGGTGAGCTCCTACGAGCAGTACTTC. This translates into CASSQDPAVGVSSYEQYF.

There are many counts of this clone. In the same sample, other DNA sequences code for this CDR3. The chain is built from TRBV6-5 and TRBJ1-5; TRBD1 might be the D (5 bases). The CDR3 runs 14 residues. The V gene lost 2 bases and the J gene lost 7 bases, with 12 bases spanning the gap. Germline assignment: CDR1 MNHEY and CDR2 SVGAGI. For the CDR3, the DNA is TGTGCCAGCAGTTACGGAGGGGCCGGGCAGCCCCAGCATTTT. Its translation is CASSYGGAGQPQHF.

V usage is TRBV5-1 and J usage is TRBJ2-7, with a weak D call TRBD1 (6 bases). Trimming took 3 bases from V and 0 from J, leaving 10 bases between them. The CDR3 totals 14 residues. Germline assignment: CDR1 SGHRS and CDR2 YFSETQ. CDR3 in amino acids: CASSSTGSSYEQYF. The CDR3 nucleotides read TGCGCCAGCAGCTCCACAGGGAGCTCCTACGAGCAGTACTTC.

Here the CDR3 DNA reads TGTGCCAGCAGTCCCGAGGGGGGGGAATACACTGAAGCTTTCTTT. It codes for CASSPEGGEYTEAFF. This sequence joins TRBV6-1 and TRBJ1-1, with D maybe TRBD1 (6 bases). The V and J ends lost 5 bases and 3 bases respectively, with 16 bases between them. Germline lookup yields CDR1 MNHNS and CDR2 SASEGT. This CDR3 contains 15 residues.

The V call is TRBV6-5, the J call TRBJ1-2, with TRBD1 as a possible D gene (5 bases). Trimming cost V 2 bases and J 8 bases, with 12 bases left between them. The CDR3 sequence is 13 residues long. Per the germline V gene, CDR1 is MNHEY and CDR2 is SVGAGI. Written as DNA, the CDR3 is TGTGCCAGCAGTTACCGTCAGGGCGAAGGCTACACCTTC. Its translation is CASSYRQGEGYTF.

The table lists this clone with a few counts. The gene calls are TRBV5-1 and TRBJ2-5, with D perhaps matching TRBD2 (7 bases). Trimming cost V 4 bases and J 3 bases, with 16 bases left between them. The CDR3 is 15 residues long. The germline gives CDR1 SGHRS, CDR2 YFSETQ. For the CDR3, the DNA is TGCGCCAGCAGCCCTCAGCAAGGGGGGGAAGAGACCCAGTACTTC. This sequence encodes CASSPQQGGEETQYF.

The rearrangement joins TRBV9 to TRBJ1-2, with D possibly TRBD1 on 6 matching bases. This CDR3 has 14 amino acids. V lost 4 bases and J 8 bases, leaving 18 bases between the germline ends. The V gene's germline CDR1 is SGDLS and CDR2 YYNGEE. The CDR3 DNA reads as TGTGCCAGCAGCCCCTACGGGGGGCTCGGGGGCTACACCTTC. This encodes CASSPYGGLGGYTF.

The V call is TRBV4-2, the J call TRBJ1-4; no clear D gene. Germline V gives CDR1 LGHNA, CDR2 YNFKEQ. This CDR3 spans 15 amino acids. The V and J ends lost 0 bases and 4 bases respectively, with 9 bases between them. This chain's CDR3 is CASSQDLNVNEKLFF. The CDR3 DNA sequence: TGTGCCAGCAGCCAAGATCTAAACGTTAATGAAAAACTGTTTTTT.

The chain carries TRBV6-5 and TRBJ2-7; weak D call: TRBD1 (6 bases). Trimming left V 2 bases short and J 4 bases short, with 12 bases between. The CDR3 has 14 residues. From germline, CDR1 is MNHEY and CDR2 SVGAGI. The CDR3 protein is CASSYLRDTYEQYF. The CDR3 coding sequence is TGTGCCAGCAGTTACCTTCGGGACACATACGAGCAGTACTTC.

This chain connects TRBV18 to TRBJ1-1; D is undetermined. From germline, CDR1 is KGHSH and CDR2 LQKENI. Trimming took 2 bases from V and 8 from J, leaving 9 bases between them. This CDR3 spans 12 amino acids. CDR3 sequence reads: CASSPRSGEAFF. DNA for the CDR3: TGTGCCAGCTCACCAAGGTCGGGGGAAGCTTTCTTT.

This clone was detected only once. This rearrangement joins TRBV6-6 to TRBJ2-3; TRBD1 is a possible D gene (8 bases). V was shortened by 7 bases and J by 4 bases, with 15 bases between the two germline ends. CDR3 length equals 14 residues. Looked up from germline, CDR1 is MNHNY and CDR2 is SVGAGI (reference sequence). Here the CDR3 reads CASTNRGGPDTQYF. In DNA form, the CDR3 reads TGTGCCAGCACCAACAGGGGGGGGCCAGATACGCAGTATTTT.

The V call is TRBV5-5, the J call TRBJ1-2; no clear D gene. Germline CDR1 and CDR2: SGHKS and YYEKEE (reference sequence). Trimming removed 0 bases at V and 4 bases at J, with 7 bases between. This CDR3 contains 13 residues. The CDR3 sequence: CASSLDNPYGYTF. CDR3 coding DNA: TGTGCCAGCAGCTTGGACAACCCCTATGGCTACACCTTC.

The chain recombines TRBV5-4 with TRBJ2-3, with 7 bases matching TRBD1. There are 14 residues in the CDR3. Germline lookup yields CDR1 SGHNT and CDR2 YYREEE (reference sequence). V gave up 9 bases and J gave up 2 bases; unmatched junction bases: 9. CDR3: CAISRGQYTDTQYF. CDR3 nucleotide sequence: TGTGCCATTTCGAGGGGGCAGTACACAGATACGCAGTATTTT.

The chain joins TRBV18 to TRBJ1-2; TRBD1 might be the D (5 bases). Germline CDR1 is KGHSH and CDR2 is LQKENI. V shed 3 bases and J shed 6 bases, with 14 bases lying between them. CDR3 size: 14 residues. The CDR3 bases are TGTGCCAGCTCACCCCGGGGAGGGGTTCATGGCTACACCTTC. This encodes CASSPRGGVHGYTF.

V gene TRBV6-1 combines with J gene TRBJ2-3; 12 bases are a match to TRBD2. The CDR3 spans 14 residues. Per germline, CDR1 MNHNS and CDR2 SASEGT. Trimming cost V 7 bases and J 10 bases; bases outside gene matches: 9. CDR3 in DNA: TGTGCCAGCACTAGCGGGGGGGCTATCGTGGCGCAGTATTTT. Residues: CASTSGGAIVAQYF.